The 24 T cell receptor beta chains presented below share a single source sample, sequenced in a study of blood T cell repertoires in COVID-19. Sequenced by immunoSEQ multiplex PCR; TCRdb stores in-frame clones only, minus some. Altogether 60,000 or so clones are present, 85% to 90% being singletons, with the ten largest covering roughly 8%. The sequenced sample consisted of peripheral blood. The receptors shown here come from a human donor with active COVID-19. The donor label of this sample is uncertain.

V usage is TRBV19 and J usage is TRBJ1-1; tentative D call: TRBD1 (5 bases). The CDR3 covers 14 residues. With 7 bases removed from V and 5 bases from J, the gap between germline ends came to 17 bases. Germline loops: CDR1 LNHDA, CDR2 SQIVND (reference sequence). The CDR3 reads CASNGRQGGTEAFF. Here the CDR3 DNA reads TGTGCCAGTAACGGGAGGCAGGGCGGGACTGAAGCTTTCTTT.

This rearrangement joins TRBV5-1 to TRBJ1-2; D not certain. The V and J ends lost 0 bases and 0 bases respectively, with 9 bases between them. The CDR3 has 15 residues. The germline V gene has CDR1 SGHRS and CDR2 YFSETQ. CDR3 bases: TGCGCCAGCAGCTTGGATGCCTTAGCTAACTATGGCTACACCTTC. Translation gives CASSLDALANYGYTF.

The gene calls are TRBV27 and TRBJ1-1; 9 bases map to TRBD1. The V gene's germline CDR1 is MNHEY and CDR2 SMNVEV (reference sequence). V shed 3 bases and J 4 bases; nucleotides not matched to a gene: 12. The CDR3 spans 17 residues. This CDR3 is CASSFAPQGARGTEAFF. DNA for the CDR3: TGTGCCAGCAGTTTTGCCCCACAGGGGGCAAGGGGCACTGAAGCTTTCTTT.

The rearrangement joins TRBV27 to TRBJ1-2; no reliable D call. Trimming removed 5 bases at V and 2 bases at J, with 9 bases between. Looked up from germline, CDR1 is MNHEY and CDR2 is SMNVEV (reference sequence). The CDR3 runs to 13 residues. CDR3: CASSPAGNYGYTF. In nucleotides, the CDR3 is TGTGCCAGCAGTCCCGCGGGGAACTATGGCTACACCTTC.

The chain carries TRBV6-5 and TRBJ2-3; 12 nucleotides line up with TRBD2. The trim removed 5 bases at V and 4 bases at J, leaving 4 bases unmatched. The CDR3 consists of 15 residues. Per the germline V gene, CDR1 is MNHEY and CDR2 is SVGAGI. The CDR3 protein is CASSPTSGGPDTQYF. The CDR3 coding sequence is TGTGCCAGCAGTCCGACTAGCGGGGGCCCAGATACGCAGTATTTT.

The rearrangement uses TRBV6-1 and TRBJ1-1; D uncertain. The V end was cut by 6 bases, the J end by 3 bases, with 8 bases between. The CDR3 totals 12 residues. Germline V gene sequence: CDR1 MNHNS, CDR2 SASEGT. CDR3 region: CASSLLDTEAFF. The CDR3 region has the DNA TGTGCCAGCAGCCTCTTAGACACTGAAGCTTTCTTT.

This rearrangement joins TRBV7-9 to TRBJ2-3, with 7 bases that match TRBD1. J was trimmed by 5 bases and V by 4 bases; bases with no gene match: 12. The CDR3 spans 16 residues. Germline CDR1 is SEHNR and CDR2 is FQNEAQ (reference sequence). DNA for the CDR3: TGTGCCAGCAGCTCGATTTTGAGGGGGCAGGGAGATACGCAGTATTTT. Protein product: CASSSILRGQGDTQYF.

The V gene is TRBV9, the J gene TRBJ2-1, with a weak D call TRBD1 (5 bases). The ends were cut back, 4 bases at V and 7 bases at J, with 18 bases in the middle. This CDR3 is 15 amino acids long. CDR1 and CDR2 from the germline V gene are SGDLS and YYNGEE. This chain's CDR3 is CASSLLGVPGNEQFF. The CDR3 DNA sequence: TGTGCCAGCAGCCTCCTAGGGGTCCCCGGGAATGAGCAGTTCTTC.

The J gene is TRBJ1-5, the V gene TRBV12-5; 8 nucleotides match TRBD1. V lost 1 base to trimming and J lost 4 bases; unmatched junction nucleotides: 3. Germline V gene data show CDR1 as LGHNT and CDR2 as FRNRAP. The CDR3 totals 15 residues. CDR3 sequence reads: CASGLADRGNQPQHF. CDR3 sequence (DNA): TGTGCTAGTGGTTTGGCCGACAGGGGAAATCAGCCCCAGCATTTT. The full variable domain, its missing parts supplied by reference TRBV12-5 and TRBJ1-5, is DARVTQTPRHKVTEMGQEVTMRCQPILGHNTVFWYRQTMMQGLELLAYFRNRAPLDDSGMPKDRFSAEMPDATLATLKIQPSEPRDSAVYFCASGLADRGNQPQHFGDGTRLSIL.

The V and J genes are TRBV19 and TRBJ2-5, with TRBD2 matching over 9 bases. The germline CDR1 and CDR2 sequences are LNHDA and SQIVND (reference sequence). V was clipped by 5 bases and J by 0 bases; unmatched bases: 10. The CDR3 loop spans 17 amino acids. Here the CDR3 DNA reads TGTGCCAGTAGTTTGCTCAGCGGGGGGCGGTACCAAGAGACCCAGTACTTC. This codes for CASSLLSGGRYQETQYF.

The rearrangement uses TRBV15 and TRBJ2-1; D not resolved. Germline V gene sequence: CDR1 LNHNV, CDR2 YYDKDF (reference sequence). This CDR3 region has 14 residues. Trimming cost V 6 bases and J 5 bases, with 14 bases left between them. The CDR3 loop is CATSLYLGDNEQFF. As DNA, the CDR3 is TGTGCCACCAGTTTGTATTTAGGAGACAATGAGCAGTTCTTC.

The chain combines TRBV27 with TRBJ1-1; 8 bases are shared with TRBD1. The germline V gene encodes CDR1 MNHEY and CDR2 SMNVEV (reference sequence). The CDR3 is made up of 15 amino acids. Trimming at V came to 2 bases and at J to 1 base, leaving 3 bases not matched to a gene. For the CDR3, the DNA is TGTGCCAGCAGTTTAACAGGGGGGGGGAACACTGAAGCTTTCTTT. Translating it yields CASSLTGGGNTEAFF.

The gene calls are TRBV7-2 and TRBJ2-2, with TRBD1 matching over 10 bases. The ends lost 2 bases at V and 5 bases at J; junction bases unmatched: 5. CDR3 size: 16 residues. The germline V gene encodes CDR1 SGHTA and CDR2 FQGNSA. The CDR3: CASSLMGQGNTGELFF. Here the CDR3 DNA reads TGTGCCAGCAGCTTAATGGGACAGGGGAATACCGGGGAGCTGTTTTTT.

This clone was seen more than once but under ten times. V gene TRBV4-2 combines with J gene TRBJ2-2, with 12 bases lining up with TRBD2. V lost 1 base, J lost 4 bases, and 7 bases stayed unmatched. Germline CDR1 reads LGHNA; CDR2 reads YNFKEQ. CDR3 length: 18 residues. The CDR3 region has the DNA TGTGCCAGCAGCCAAGGTCTAGCGGGGGGGCCCCGCACCGGGGAGCTGTTTTTT. Translated, it gives CASSQGLAGGPRTGELFF.

The rearrangement uses TRBV25-1 and TRBJ2-2; 9 bases agree with TRBD1. Germline CDR1 MGHDK, CDR2 SYGVNS. The CDR3 sequence is 16 residues long. V gave up 0 bases and J gave up 6 bases; unmatched junction bases: 5. The CDR3 DNA follows: TGTGCCAGCAGTGAATACCCGGGACAGGGATCCGGGGAGCTGTTTTTT. The encoded protein is CASSEYPGQGSGELFF.

A single count supports this clone. The chain employs TRBV5-1 and TRBJ2-6; D is possibly TRBD2 (5 bases). Germline lookup yields CDR1 SGHRS and CDR2 YFSETQ. V lost 2 bases and J 4 bases, leaving 10 bases between the germline ends. The CDR3 is 15 residues long. The CDR3 DNA reads TGCGCCAGCAGCTTAACTAGTGCCGGGGCCAACGTCCTGACTTTC. The encoded protein is CASSLTSAGANVLTF.

The chain joins TRBV5-4 to TRBJ2-7; D ambiguous. This CDR3 spans 15 amino acids. Germline loops: CDR1 SGHNT, CDR2 YYREEE (reference sequence). Trimming left V 4 bases short and J 0 bases short, with 14 bases between. In DNA, the CDR3 is TGTGCCAGCAGCGCACAGACATCCTCCTCCTACGAGCAGTACTTC. It encodes CASSAQTSSSYEQYF.

This chain joins TRBV5-4 and TRBJ2-7; 8 nucleotides agree with TRBD2. The CDR3 length is 17 residues. The V gene end was trimmed by 4 bases and the J gene end by 2 bases; junction bases not matched to a gene: 14. Germline V gives CDR1 SGHNT, CDR2 YYREEE (reference sequence). The CDR3 DNA sequence: TGTGCCAGCAGCGCCCGACTTAGGACTAGCCGAGCCTACGAGCAGTACTTC. Its protein product is CASSARLRTSRAYEQYF.

The chain joins TRBV7-9 to TRBJ1-4; D perhaps matches TRBD1 (5 bases). V was trimmed by 5 bases and J by 4 bases, leaving 14 bases between them. In germline, CDR1 is SEHNR, CDR2 FQNEAQ (reference sequence). The CDR3 runs to 15 residues. CDR3 sequence reads: CASSTSDTFNEKLFF. Written as DNA, the CDR3 is TGTGCCAGCAGCACATCGGACACGTTTAATGAAAAACTGTTTTTT.

The chain links TRBV25-1 to TRBJ1-1; TRBD1 might be the D (6 bases). This CDR3 is built from 14 residues. Germline CDR1 reads MGHDK; CDR2 reads SYGVNS. V lost 4 bases to trimming and J lost 1 base, with 10 bases between them. The CDR3 here is CASSGDTWNTEAFF. The CDR3 DNA reads TGTGCCAGCAGTGGGGACACTTGGAACACTGAAGCTTTCTTT.

V and J are TRBV12-3 or TRBV12-4 and TRBJ1-3; D gene ambiguous. The germline V and J ends were trimmed by 10 bases and 2 bases, with 12 bases remaining between them. The CDR3 is 13 residues long. The CDR3 loop reads CANDTKTGNTIYF. The CDR3 DNA follows: TGTGCCAATGACACAAAAACTGGAAACACCATATATTTT.

The chain has TRBV28 and TRBJ1-5, with 7 bases lining up with TRBD1. The length of the CDR3 is 15 residues. After removal of 5 bases from V and 7 bases from J, the junction contained 11 bases not matched to a gene. The germline gives CDR1 MDHEN, CDR2 SYDVKM. This chain's CDR3 is CASSPSQGLRQPQHF. The DNA of the CDR3 is TGTGCCAGCAGTCCCTCACAGGGGCTGAGACAGCCCCAGCATTTT.

V usage is TRBV7-9 and J usage is TRBJ1-4, with 9 nucleotides matching TRBD1. CDR3 size: 14 residues. The V gene end was trimmed by 3 bases and the J gene end by 6 bases; junction bases not matched to a gene: 2. The germline V gene has CDR1 SEHNR and CDR2 FQNEAQ (reference sequence). CDR3 residues: CASSFTGGHEKLFF. CDR3 coding DNA: TGTGCCAGCAGCTTCACAGGGGGCCATGAAAAACTGTTTTTT.

The gene calls are TRBV6-5 and TRBJ2-7, with 7 nucleotides matching TRBD1. There are 15 residues in the CDR3. CDR1 is MNHEY, CDR2 SVGAGI, per germline. Germline trimming cut 6 bases from V and 3 bases from J; bases unmatched to any gene: 11. CDR3 nucleotides: TGTGCCAGCAGGACTTCCCTGACAGGGAACTACGAGCAGTACTTC. Its protein is CASRTSLTGNYEQYF.